These T cell receptor beta chains were read from a single sample in a study of T cells in Graves' hyperthyroidism and ophthalmopathy. Each CDR3 protein gets one entry after TCRdb re-called the multiplex PCR reads with MiXCR. This sample has 250,000 to 400,000 distinct CDR3 sequences, with roughly 13% found just once. The sequenced material came from blood. These TCRs come from a woman aged 40 to 55 with Graves' ophthalmopathy. Both conserved end residues are trimmed from each CDR3.

cdr3_aa: ASSLVARDHEQY
v_call: TRBV5-8

cdr3_aa: ASSAGGQGVYEQY
v_call: TRBV2

cdr3_aa: ASSRRPETQY
v_call: TRBV28

cdr3_aa: ASSLPDGLSGYT
v_call: TRBV3-1

cdr3_aa: ASSPHGGNEQF
v_call: TRBV11-1

cdr3_aa: ATSRDLGGQTYGYT
v_call: TRBV15

cdr3_aa: ASSSGLAGVERAKNIQY
v_call: TRBV5-1

cdr3_aa: ASSDPSGGAKNIQY
v_call: TRBV6-1

cdr3_aa: ASTGNRHRPQETQY
v_call: TRBV6-2/TRBV6-3

cdr3_aa: ASSLVAGMNTEAF
v_call: TRBV5-1

cdr3_aa: ASSRDSLGGYT
v_call: TRBV6-2/TRBV6-3

cdr3_aa: SAHDHDKNIQY
v_call: TRBV29-1

cdr3_aa: ASSLKTQLRGYGYT
v_call: TRBV5-6

cdr3_aa: AAGTGGRNEQF
v_call: TRBV24-1

cdr3_aa: ASSLSLSSGSYNEQF
v_call: TRBV27

cdr3_aa: ASSGGQGESYEQY
v_call: TRBV6-1

cdr3_aa: SARPPSGRTYEQY
v_call: TRBV20-1

cdr3_aa: ASSPINTGDTEAF
v_call: TRBV12-3/TRBV12-4

cdr3_aa: ASNRETEDTQY
v_call: TRBV5-6

cdr3_aa: ASSFTGGNQPQH
v_call: TRBV19

cdr3_aa: SARDRGLTDTQY
v_call: TRBV20-1

cdr3_aa: ASSMTGDDEQY
v_call: TRBV19

cdr3_aa: ASSHQRTGEAF
v_call: TRBV6-2/TRBV6-3

cdr3_aa: ASSQGQGASYGYT
v_call: TRBV4-2

cdr3_aa: AISEGRGYYNEQF
v_call: TRBV10-3

cdr3_aa: AVGRDRGSNEQF
v_call: TRBV6-1

cdr3_aa: ASSLRAAYSNYGYT
v_call: TRBV5-6

cdr3_aa: ASSFLPAGEQY
v_call: TRBV12-3/TRBV12-4

cdr3_aa: ASSLGSGRGYEQY
v_call: TRBV7-9

cdr3_aa: ASSLVDSSPLH
v_call: TRBV7-2

cdr3_aa: ASSPDRTDTQY
v_call: TRBV7-2

cdr3_aa: ASSYLLGTGELF
v_call: TRBV6-2/TRBV6-3